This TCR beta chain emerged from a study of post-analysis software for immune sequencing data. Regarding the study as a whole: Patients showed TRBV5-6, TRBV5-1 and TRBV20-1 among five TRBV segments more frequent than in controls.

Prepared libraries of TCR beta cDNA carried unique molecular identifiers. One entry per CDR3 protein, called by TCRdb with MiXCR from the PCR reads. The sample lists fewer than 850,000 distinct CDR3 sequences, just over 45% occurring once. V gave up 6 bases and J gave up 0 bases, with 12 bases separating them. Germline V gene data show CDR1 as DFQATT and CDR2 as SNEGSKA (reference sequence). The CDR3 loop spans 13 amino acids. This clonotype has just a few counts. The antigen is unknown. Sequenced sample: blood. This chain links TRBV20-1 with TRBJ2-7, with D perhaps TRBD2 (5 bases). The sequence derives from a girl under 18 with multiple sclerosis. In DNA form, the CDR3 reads TGCAGTGCCCTTCGGGGAAGCTCCTACGAGCAGTACTTC. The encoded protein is CSALRGSSYEQYF.